This T cell receptor (beta chain) emerged from a study of shared clonotypes between healthy human individuals. Using immunoSEQ multiplex PCR, the repertoire was profiled, and TCRdb retains in-frame clones only, with some absent. The sample has around 1.9 million clones; 85% to 95% are singletons. From germline, CDR1 is LNHNV and CDR2 YYDKDF (reference sequence). V lost 1 base and J lost 3, with 15 bases in between. The CDR3 covers 16 residues. It was CD45RO-negative cells, positively selected for CCR7, that made up naive CD8 cells, with terminally differentiated effector memory CD45RA+ cells excluded. Healthy adults negative for HIV, lacking recent acute infections or vaccinations, served as donors.

This clonotype was obtained from a man aged 18 to 29 in good health. Some clones in this sample may be carry-over from other donors' samples. This chain links TRBV15 with TRBJ1-2; no clear D. Sequencing used naive CD8+ T cells from PBMCs. The CDR3 region has the DNA TGTGCCACCAGCAGAGTCCCGTTACGGGGTGACTATGGCTACACCTTC. This translates into CATSRVPLRGDYGYTF.